These 32 T cell receptor beta chains were all obtained from the same sample, sequenced in a study of shared clonotypes between healthy human individuals. Data came from immunoSEQ multiplex PCR; TCRdb stores just in-frame clones and leaves some out. Among about 2.4 million clones listed, roughly 93% were seen once. The sample comprised naive CD4+ T cells from PBMCs. Subset defined: CD45RA+ positively selected. The receptors come from a man aged 18 to 30 in good health. Some clones in this sample may be carry-over from other donors' samples.

The DNA for the CDR3 is TGTGCCAGCAGTACGACTGAGGGCATTTATGGCTACACCTTC. This codes for CASSTTEGIYGYTF. The genes are TRBV25-1 and TRBJ1-2, with D hard to call. The CDR3 length is 14 residues. Trimming took off 5 bases at V and 5 bases at J, with 15 bases between the two ends. Germline values: CDR1 MGHDK, CDR2 SYGVNS.

In its sample, this clone was seen a few times. This chain joins TRBV7-9 and TRBJ1-1; D unclear. The germline V gene has CDR1 SEHNR and CDR2 FQNEAQ (reference sequence). Trimming took 0 bases from V and 1 from J, leaving 6 bases between them. This CDR3 spans 14 amino acids. The CDR3 DNA follows: TGTGCCAGCAGCTTAGCGCTCTCGAACACTGAAGCTTTCTTT. Translating it yields CASSLALSNTEAFF.

V usage is TRBV10-1 and J usage is TRBJ2-1; 7 bases fit TRBD1. After removal of 7 bases from V and 12 bases from J, the junction contained 9 bases not matched to a gene. The CDR3 is 12 amino acids. Germline V CDR1 and CDR2: WNHNN, SYGVQD (reference sequence). This CDR3 reads CASISLAGGQFF. CDR3 nucleotides: TGCGCCAGCATTTCCTTAGCAGGGGGGCAGTTCTTC.

The chain has TRBV7-9 and TRBJ2-5; unclear D gene. This CDR3 contains 15 residues. V shed 4 bases and J shed 1 base, with 13 bases lying between them. CDR1 is SEHNR, CDR2 FQNEAQ, per germline (reference sequence). Written as DNA, the CDR3 is TGTGCCAGCAGCTCCCTGGCCCCGGGCCAAGAGACCCAGTACTTC. Its protein is CASSSLAPGQETQYF.

This clone was picked up a small number of times. This chain links TRBV30 with TRBJ1-5, with no clear D. Germline V CDR1 and CDR2: GTSNPN, SVGIG (reference sequence). V lost 0 bases and J lost 9, with 15 bases in between. The CDR3 contains 14 residues. The CDR3 region has the DNA TGTGCCTGGAGTGTCCGGGTCAGCAGTTTGCCCCAGCATTTT. This translates into CAWSVRVSSLPQHF.

The chain combines TRBV7-8 with TRBJ1-1; weak D call: TRBD1 (6 bases). The CDR3 has 13 residues. Germline V gene data show CDR1 as SGHVS and CDR2 as FQNEAQ. Between the trimmed V and J ends, which lost 5 bases and 1 base, there was a span of 8 bases. CDR3 nucleotide sequence: TGTGCCAGCAGCCGGACAGAGAACACTGAAGCTTTCTTT. It codes for CASSRTENTEAFF.

The rearrangement joins TRBV21-1 to TRBJ2-3; the DNA was not compared with TRBD2, the D call given in the table. TRBV21-1 is classified as a pseudogene. CDR3 size: 18 residues. CDR3 sequence reads: CASSNPPQTSGLEDTQYF. The CDR3 DNA sequence: TGTGCCAGCAGCAATCCCCCCCAGACTAGCGGGCTGGAAGATACGCAGTATTTT.

Only one count was recorded for this clone. The rearrangement links TRBV7-3 to TRBJ2-2; 9 nucleotides match TRBD2. V lost 2 bases and J lost 2; bases outside the gene matches: 3. Germline V gene data show CDR1 as SGHTA and CDR2 as FQGTGA. This CDR3 is built from 16 residues. The CDR3 DNA reads TGTGCCAGCAGCTTACTAGCGGGACAAAACACCGGGGAGCTGTTTTTT. It translates to CASSLLAGQNTGELFF.

On this clone itself: This specimen includes other DNA sequences encoding the same CDR3. This sequence joins TRBV7-9 and TRBJ2-3, with TRBD1 as a possible D gene (6 bases). From germline, CDR1 is SEHNR and CDR2 FQNEAQ (reference sequence). The CDR3 has 14 amino acids. V was trimmed by 1 base and J by 6 bases, leaving 11 bases between them. The CDR3 DNA reads as TGTGCCAGCAGCTTAGACCCAGGGGCGGATACGCAGTATTTT. Translated, it gives CASSLDPGADTQYF.

The V call is TRBV29-1, the J call TRBJ1-1; D unclear. The V and J ends lost 7 bases and 3 bases respectively, with 6 bases between them. The CDR3 contains 10 residues. Germline lookup yields CDR1 SQVTM and CDR2 ANQGSEA. CDR3 bases: TGCAGCGGAAGGCACACTGAAGCTTTCTTT. This sequence encodes CSGRHTEAFF.

The chain couples TRBV5-4 to TRBJ2-3; 10 bases fit TRBD2. The CDR3 has 15 amino acids. From germline, CDR1 is SGHNT and CDR2 YYREEE (reference sequence). V lost 5 bases to trimming and J lost 3 bases; unmatched junction nucleotides: 6. This CDR3 is CASRSGLAVTDTQYF. In nucleotides, the CDR3 is TGTGCCAGCAGATCTGGACTAGCGGTAACAGATACGCAGTATTTT.

Note on this clone: This specimen includes other DNA sequences encoding the same CDR3. V usage is TRBV18 and J usage is TRBJ1-1; no firm D call. The germline V gene has CDR1 KGHSH and CDR2 LQKENI. With 1 base removed from V and 0 bases from J, the gap between germline ends came to 6 bases. The CDR3 has 14 residues. CDR3 in DNA: TGTGCCAGCTCACCACAGGGTATGAACACTGAAGCTTTCTTT. Protein product: CASSPQGMNTEAFF. Full variable domain (missing parts from reference TRBV18 and TRBJ1-1): NAGVMQNPRHLVRRRGQEARLRCSPMKGHSHVYWYRQLPEEGLKFMVYLQKENIIDESGMPKERFSAEFPKEGPSILRIQQVVRGDSAAYFCASSPQGMNTEAFFGQGTRLTVV.

The rearrangement uses TRBV7-2 and TRBJ2-2; 13 bases align to TRBD2. Germline V gives CDR1 SGHTA, CDR2 FQGNSA. The CDR3 extends over 15 amino acids. With V trimmed by 8 bases and J by 6 bases, 6 bases remained unmatched. In DNA, the CDR3 is TGTGCCAGCGGAAATGGACTAGCGGGAGCCGGGGAGCTGTTTTTT. The encoded protein is CASGNGLAGAGELFF.

The chain links TRBV7-2 to TRBJ1-4; the D is unclear. The CDR3 contains 16 residues. CDR1 is SGHTA, CDR2 FQGNSA, per germline. The germline V and J ends were trimmed by 4 bases and 4 bases, with 16 bases remaining between them. The DNA for the CDR3 is TGTGCCAGCAGCTCCCCCCCGGGCTTCATTAATGAAAAACTGTTTTTT. It yields the protein CASSSPPGFINEKLFF.

V and J are TRBV7-3 and TRBJ1-1; tentative D call: TRBD1 (5 bases). This CDR3 comprises 13 residues. CDR1 is SGHTA and CDR2 is FQGTGA in the germline V gene. The ends were cut back, 5 bases at V and 9 bases at J, with 16 bases in the middle. This CDR3 reads CASSPTAPGKAFF. In nucleotides, the CDR3 is TGTGCCAGCAGCCCGACAGCCCCGGGGAAAGCTTTCTTT.

The genes are TRBV2 and TRBJ2-7; D gene uncertain. V was trimmed by 2 bases and J by 4 bases, leaving 9 bases between them. This CDR3 contains 13 residues. The germline gives CDR1 SNHLY, CDR2 FYNNEI. In DNA form, the CDR3 reads TGTGCCAGCAGTGAACCGCAGGATTACGAGCAGTACTTC. This translates into CASSEPQDYEQYF.

This chain connects TRBV7-2 to TRBJ2-3, with a possible D match to TRBD2 (5 bases). Germline values: CDR1 SGHTA, CDR2 FQGNSA. The V end was cut by 5 bases, the J end by 14 bases, with 14 bases between. This CDR3 contains 11 residues. CDR3 loop: CASSQEEVRYF. The CDR3 nucleotides read TGTGCCAGCAGCCAAGAGGAGGTTAGGTATTTT.

The CDR3 here is CASTPGASGKRDTQYF. DNA of the CDR3: TGTGCCAGTACTCCTGGGGCTAGCGGGAAGAGAGATACGCAGTATTTT. This chain joins TRBV19 and TRBJ2-3, with 9 bases matching TRBD2. Germline CDR1 is LNHDA and CDR2 is SQIVND (reference sequence). Germline trimming cut 7 bases from V and 5 bases from J; bases unmatched to any gene: 13. CDR3 length equals 16 residues.

The V call is TRBV30, the J call TRBJ2-2, with 7 positions matching TRBD2. Germline-derived CDR1 and CDR2 are GTSNPN and SVGIG (reference sequence). The CDR3 length is 14 residues. CDR3 in amino acids: CVLGRELGTGELFF. The DNA for the CDR3 is TGTGTCCTGGGGCGGGAGTTGGGCACCGGGGAGCTGTTTTTT.

The rearrangement joins TRBV28 to TRBJ1-1; D might be TRBD1 (5 bases). V was pared by 3 bases and J by 4 bases, with 15 bases between. Per germline, CDR1 MDHEN and CDR2 SYDVKM. The CDR3 covers 15 residues. CDR3 coding DNA: TGTGCCAGCAGTTTGAATTCGCCAGGGTCCACTGAAGCTTTCTTT. Translation gives CASSLNSPGSTEAFF.

The CDR3 here is CASSPGPRGANQPQHF. DNA of the CDR3: TGTGCCAGCTCACCCGGGCCGAGGGGCGCGAATCAGCCCCAGCATTTT. The rearrangement uses TRBV18 and TRBJ1-5; D may be TRBD1 (5 bases). The V and J ends lost 3 bases and 4 bases respectively, with 16 bases between them. This CDR3 has 16 residues. CDR1 is KGHSH, CDR2 LQKENI, per germline.

The chain combines TRBV6-5 with TRBJ2-7; weak D call: TRBD1 (6 bases). In germline, CDR1 is MNHEY, CDR2 SVGAGI. The CDR3 loop spans 15 amino acids. V dropped 6 bases and J dropped 4 bases, with 19 bases sitting between them. The CDR3 region is CASSWVGGTGYEQYF. The CDR3 nucleotides read TGTGCCAGCAGCTGGGTTGGGGGCACGGGATACGAGCAGTACTTC.

The gene calls are TRBV5-1 and TRBJ2-1, with D possibly matching TRBD2 (6 bases). Trimming took 6 bases from V and 8 from J, leaving 9 bases between them. This CDR3 spans 11 amino acids. Germline V CDR1 and CDR2: SGHRS, YFSETQ. CDR3 nucleotide sequence: TGCGCCAGCAAGGAGGGATATGAGCAGTTCTTC. Protein product: CASKEGYEQFF.

The chain couples TRBV7-9 to TRBJ2-3, with D unclear. Germline CDR1 reads SEHNR; CDR2 reads FQNEAQ (reference sequence). The CDR3 totals 16 residues. Trimming shortened V by 1 base and J by 2 bases, and 13 bases separated the two germline ends. The CDR3 reads CASSLGDRPITDTQYF. As DNA, the CDR3 is TGTGCCAGCAGCTTAGGGGATAGACCCATCACAGATACGCAGTATTTT.

The rearrangement uses TRBV29-1 and TRBJ1-2; tentative D call: TRBD1 (5 bases). The CDR3 runs to 13 residues. Germline V gene sequence: CDR1 SQVTM, CDR2 ANQGSEA. The germline V and J ends were trimmed by 2 bases and 5 bases, with 12 bases remaining between them. The CDR3 DNA reads TGCAGCGTTGAAAAAGATGGGGGGTATGGCTACACCTTC. Translation gives CSVEKDGGYGYTF.

Remarks on this clone: This sample includes further DNA sequences coding for the same CDR3. V is TRBV5-1 and J is TRBJ2-5, with a tentative D call TRBD1 (6 bases). Germline CDR1 reads SGHRS; CDR2 reads YFSETQ. With 1 base removed from V and 2 bases from J, the gap between germline ends came to 9 bases. This CDR3 has 14 amino acids. CDR3 residues: CASSLTGTQETQYF. The CDR3 nucleotides read TGCGCCAGCAGCTTGACAGGGACACAAGAGACCCAGTACTTC.

This clone has just a few counts. Different DNA sequences within this sample yield the same CDR3. The rearrangement uses TRBV28 and TRBJ1-3; unclear D gene. V gave up 5 bases and J gave up 5 bases, with 4 bases separating them. This CDR3 spans 11 amino acids. CDR1 and CDR2 from the germline V gene are MDHEN and SYDVKM. The CDR3 reads CASSGRNTIYF. DNA for the CDR3: TGTGCCAGCAGTGGTAGAAACACCATATATTTT.

This rearrangement joins TRBV5-1 to TRBJ2-1; the D is unclear. The germline V gene has CDR1 SGHRS and CDR2 YFSETQ. The CDR3 spans 14 residues. Deletions cut 4 bases from V and 0 bases from J, with 8 bases between. In nucleotides, the CDR3 is TGCGCCAGCAGCCGCAGGAGCTCCTACAATGAGCAGTTCTTC. Amino acids: CASSRRSSYNEQFF.

The gene calls are TRBV27 and TRBJ1-1; D gene ambiguous. V was clipped by 6 bases and J by 4 bases, with 12 bases between them. The germline V gene has CDR1 MNHEY and CDR2 SMNVEV (reference sequence). The CDR3 length is 13 residues. The CDR3 region has the DNA TGTGCCAGCAGGAGGTGGCCGCTCACTGAAGCTTTCTTT. Amino acid sequence: CASRRWPLTEAFF.

The chain's CDR3 is CASRRGALGETQYF. In DNA, the CDR3 is TGTGCCAGCAGAAGGGGGGCCTTAGGAGAGACCCAGTACTTC. The chain uses TRBV27 and TRBJ2-5; D may be TRBD1 or TRBD2 (6 bases each). Germline loops: CDR1 MNHEY, CDR2 SMNVEV (reference sequence). This CDR3 has 14 amino acids. V lost 6 bases and J 4 bases, leaving 15 bases between the germline ends.

This chain connects TRBV18 to TRBJ1-1; TRBD1 is a possible D gene (5 bases). The CDR3 runs 16 residues. In germline, CDR1 is KGHSH, CDR2 LQKENI. Trimming left V 2 bases short and J 1 base short, with 14 bases between. This chain's CDR3 is CASSPGRGSTNTEAFF. In nucleotides, the CDR3 is TGTGCCAGCTCACCAGGTAGGGGCAGTACGAACACTGAAGCTTTCTTT.

V gene TRBV28 combines with J gene TRBJ1-2; 7 nucleotides match TRBD1. V lost 2 bases and J lost 4; bases outside the gene matches: 10. Germline V gives CDR1 MDHEN, CDR2 SYDVKM. The CDR3 has 16 residues. CDR3 region: CASSLSQGDFIYGYTF. Here the CDR3 DNA reads TGTGCCAGCAGTTTAAGCCAGGGGGACTTTATCTATGGCTACACCTTC.